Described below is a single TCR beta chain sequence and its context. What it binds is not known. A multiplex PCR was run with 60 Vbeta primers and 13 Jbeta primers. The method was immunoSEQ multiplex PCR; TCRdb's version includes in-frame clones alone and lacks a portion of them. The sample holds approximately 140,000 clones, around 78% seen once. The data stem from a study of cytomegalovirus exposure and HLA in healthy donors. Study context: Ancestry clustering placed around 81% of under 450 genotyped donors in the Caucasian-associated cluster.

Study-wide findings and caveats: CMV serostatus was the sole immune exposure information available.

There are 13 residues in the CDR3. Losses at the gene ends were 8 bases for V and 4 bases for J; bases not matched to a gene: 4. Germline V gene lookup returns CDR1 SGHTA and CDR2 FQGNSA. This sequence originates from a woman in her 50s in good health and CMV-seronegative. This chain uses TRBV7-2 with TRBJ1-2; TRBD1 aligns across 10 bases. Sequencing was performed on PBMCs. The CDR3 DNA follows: TGTGCCAGCCGGACAGGGGGGGGCTATGGCTACACCTTC. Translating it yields CASRTGGGYGYTF. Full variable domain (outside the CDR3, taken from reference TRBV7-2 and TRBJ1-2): GAGVSQSPSNKVTEKGKDVELRCDPISGHTALYWYRQSLGQGLEFLIYFQGNSAPDKSGLPSDRFSAERTGGSVSTLTIQRTQQEDSAVYLCASRTGGGYGYTFGSGTRLTVV.